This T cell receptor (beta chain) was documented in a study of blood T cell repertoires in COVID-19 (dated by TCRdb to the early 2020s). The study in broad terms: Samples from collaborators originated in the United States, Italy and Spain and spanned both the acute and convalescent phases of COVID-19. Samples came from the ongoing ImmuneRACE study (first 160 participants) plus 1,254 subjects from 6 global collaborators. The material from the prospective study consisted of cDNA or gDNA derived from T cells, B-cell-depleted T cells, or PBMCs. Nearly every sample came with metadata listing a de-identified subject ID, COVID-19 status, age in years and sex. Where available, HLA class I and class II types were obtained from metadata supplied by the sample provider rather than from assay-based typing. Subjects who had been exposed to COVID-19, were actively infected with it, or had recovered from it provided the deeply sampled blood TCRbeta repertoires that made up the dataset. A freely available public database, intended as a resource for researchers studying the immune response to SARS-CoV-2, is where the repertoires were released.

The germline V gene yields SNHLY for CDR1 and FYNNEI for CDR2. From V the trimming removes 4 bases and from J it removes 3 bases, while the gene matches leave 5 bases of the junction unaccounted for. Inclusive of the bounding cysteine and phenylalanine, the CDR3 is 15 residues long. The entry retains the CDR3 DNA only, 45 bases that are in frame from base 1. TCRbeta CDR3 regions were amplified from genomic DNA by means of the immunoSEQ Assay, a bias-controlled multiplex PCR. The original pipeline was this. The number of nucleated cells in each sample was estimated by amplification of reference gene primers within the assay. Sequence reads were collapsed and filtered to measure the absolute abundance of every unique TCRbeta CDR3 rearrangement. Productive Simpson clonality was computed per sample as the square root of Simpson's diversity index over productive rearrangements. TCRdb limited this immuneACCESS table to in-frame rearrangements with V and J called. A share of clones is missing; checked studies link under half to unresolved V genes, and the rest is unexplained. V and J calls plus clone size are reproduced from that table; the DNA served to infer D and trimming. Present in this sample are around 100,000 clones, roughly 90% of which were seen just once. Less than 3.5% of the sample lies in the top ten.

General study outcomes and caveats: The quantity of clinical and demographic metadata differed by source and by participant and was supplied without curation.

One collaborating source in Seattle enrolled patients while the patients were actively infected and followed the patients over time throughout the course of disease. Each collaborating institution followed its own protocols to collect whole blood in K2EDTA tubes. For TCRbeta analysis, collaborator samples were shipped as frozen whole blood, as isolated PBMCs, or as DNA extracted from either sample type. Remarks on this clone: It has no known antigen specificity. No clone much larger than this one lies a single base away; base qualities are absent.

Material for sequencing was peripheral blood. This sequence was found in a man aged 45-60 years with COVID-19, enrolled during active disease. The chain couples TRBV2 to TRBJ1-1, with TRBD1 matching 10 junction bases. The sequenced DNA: TGTGCCAGCAGTGGTACCGGGACAGGGGACACTGAAGCTTTCTTT. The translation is CASSGTGTGDTEAFF.